A single sample gave rise to the 9 T cell receptor beta chains below, sequenced in a study of radiation and T cells in renal cell carcinoma. Documented time point: blood 2 weeks post-SBRT. This sample's treatment: 15 Gy SBRT to primary tumor, nephrectomy 4 weeks later. Using immunoSEQ multiplex PCR, the repertoire was profiled, and TCRdb retains in-frame clones only, with some absent. In the table there are 70,000 or so clones, roughly 80% of which are singletons. Sequenced here: blood, sampled from a patient whose treatment included radiotherapy and nephrectomy. The receptor source for this set is a man in his 60s with renal cell carcinoma.

This chain connects TRBV27 to TRBJ1-1, with TRBD1 identical over 7 bases. The J segment lost 11 bases and the V segment lost 6 bases, leaving 6 bases of the junction unmatched. Germline CDR1 MNHEY, CDR2 SMNVEV (reference sequence). The length of the CDR3 is 11 residues. CDR3 amino acids: CASRNRGGAFF. The CDR3 nucleotides read TGTGCCAGCAGAAACAGGGGTGGGGCTTTCTTT.

This clone was seen a few times. The chain carries TRBV20-1 and TRBJ1-1; 8 bases line up with TRBD1. Germline V gene lookup returns CDR1 DFQATT and CDR2 SNEGSKA (reference sequence). The CDR3 contains 11 residues. J lost 7 bases, V lost 4 bases, and 2 bases had no gene match. Here the CDR3 reads CSANDRGEAFF. DNA for the CDR3: TGCAGTGCTAACGACAGGGGTGAAGCTTTCTTT.

The chain uses TRBV23-1 and TRBJ2-7; D not certain. TRBV23-1 is noted as an ORF with a role that remains uncertain. V lost 2 bases and J 2 bases, leaving 22 bases between the germline ends. The CDR3 runs 18 residues. Written as DNA, the CDR3 is TGCGCCAGCAGTCAAAAGGCCTCCCCCGTCCGGCTGGCCTACGAGCAGTACTTC. Translated, it gives CASSQKASPVRLAYEQYF.

The rearrangement uses TRBV27 and TRBJ2-2; tentative D call: TRBD2 (6 bases). V shed 4 bases and J shed 0 bases, with 15 bases lying between them. CDR3 length equals 17 residues. In germline, CDR1 is MNHEY, CDR2 SMNVEV (reference sequence). The DNA for the CDR3 is TGTGCCAGCAGTTCGGGGGTGGGGATCGCGAACACCGGGGAGCTGTTTTTT. This encodes CASSSGVGIANTGELFF.

This chain links TRBV2 with TRBJ2-5; 10 positions agree with TRBD2. The CDR3 is made up of 16 amino acids. Germline lookup yields CDR1 SNHLY and CDR2 FYNNEI. V lost 0 bases to trimming and J lost 8 bases; unmatched junction nucleotides: 9. The CDR3 loop reads CASSEAQLAGFRTQYF. In nucleotides, the CDR3 is TGTGCCAGCAGTGAAGCCCAACTAGCGGGGTTCAGAACCCAGTACTTC.

The chain couples TRBV7-6 to TRBJ2-7, with D possibly matching TRBD2 (6 bases). The V end lost 5 bases, the J end lost 3 bases, and 17 bases lay between the germline ends. CDR1 and CDR2 from the germline V gene are SGHVS and FNYEAQ. The CDR3 has 15 amino acids. The CDR3 DNA is TGTGCCAGCAGCGAGGGTTCAGGACTAATCTACGAGCAGTACTTC. It codes for CASSEGSGLIYEQYF.

The chain recombines TRBV5-1 with TRBJ1-1; the D is unclear. This CDR3 has 15 residues. Germline-derived CDR1 and CDR2 are SGHRS and YFSETQ. Between the trimmed V and J ends, which lost 6 bases and 1 base, there was a span of 16 bases. DNA for the CDR3: TGCGCCAGCACCTCGGGAGCCGGTGGGAACACTGAAGCTTTCTTT. This codes for CASTSGAGGNTEAFF.

This clone was counted a few times. The CDR3: CASSLGGQHTGNTIYF. The CDR3 coding sequence is TGTGCCAGCAGCTTAGGAGGACAGCACACTGGAAACACCATATATTTT. V is TRBV7-6 and J is TRBJ1-3; tentative D call: TRBD1 (6 bases). CDR3 length: 16 residues. The germline V gene has CDR1 SGHVS and CDR2 FNYEAQ. The V gene lost 1 base and the J gene lost 2 bases, with 12 bases spanning the gap.

This clone came up once. V usage is TRBV5-1 and J usage is TRBJ2-1; 11 bases map to TRBD2. The CDR3 runs to 16 residues. From germline, CDR1 is SGHRS and CDR2 YFSETQ. V trimming: 7 bases; J trimming: 1 base; junction bases outside the gene matches: 7. The CDR3 loop is CASGSSGRHSYNEQFF. DNA for the CDR3: TGCGCCAGCGGGTCTAGCGGGAGGCATTCCTACAATGAGCAGTTCTTC.